These 9 T cell receptor beta chains were all obtained from the same sample, sequenced in a study of T cell responses to AZD1222 COVID-19 vaccine. Using immunoSEQ multiplex PCR, the repertoire was profiled, and TCRdb retains in-frame clones only, with some absent. The table lists more than 65,000 clones, 78% of them singletons. The source was peripheral blood, collected on day 0 of AZD1222 vaccination. Every receptor here comes from an adult in good health.

This sequence joins TRBV30 and TRBJ2-2; D ambiguous. V was trimmed by 1 base and J by 4 bases, leaving 4 bases between them. From germline, CDR1 is GTSNPN and CDR2 SVGIG (reference sequence). The CDR3 is made up of 12 amino acids. In DNA form, the CDR3 reads TGTGCCTGGAGTGGCAGCACCGGGGAGCTGTTTTTT. Protein sequence: CAWSGSTGELFF.

V gene TRBV11-2 combines with J gene TRBJ1-1; D remains ambiguous. CDR1 is SGHAT, CDR2 FQNNGV, per germline. V lost 0 bases and J lost 10, with 12 bases in between. The CDR3 sequence is 13 residues long. CDR3 nucleotides: TGTGCCAGCAGCTTAGAGTTTAGGACCCTAGCTTTCTTT. Its protein is CASSLEFRTLAFF.

The V gene is TRBV5-8, the J gene TRBJ1-6; TRBD1 aligns across 10 bases. CDR3 length: 15 residues. V shed 4 bases, J shed 14 bases, and the junction held 12 bases outside the gene matches. Per germline, CDR1 SGHTS and CDR2 YDEGEE. The CDR3 coding sequence is TGTGCCAGCAGCAGCCGGGACAGGGGAACGGTGGCCCTCCACTTT. It encodes CASSSRDRGTVALHF.

This clone was seen more than once but under ten times. This chain links TRBV6-5 with TRBJ2-2; D gene unclear. With 1 base removed from V and 6 bases from J, the gap between germline ends came to 12 bases. The V gene's germline CDR1 is MNHEY and CDR2 SVGAGI. CDR3 length: 15 amino acids. The CDR3 DNA sequence: TGTGCCAGCAGTTACTTCGGGCAACGAGCCGGGGAGCTGTTTTTT. It translates to CASSYFGQRAGELFF.

With regard to this clone: Within the sample, other DNA sequences also encode this same CDR3. This chain uses TRBV10-1 with TRBJ2-5, with D hard to call. In germline, CDR1 is WNHNN, CDR2 SYGVQD (reference sequence). V lost 4 bases to trimming and J lost 1 base, with 7 bases between them. The CDR3 is 13 amino acids. Here the CDR3 DNA reads TGCGCCAGCAGTGGTACAGTCCAAGAGACCCAGTACTTC. It codes for CASSGTVQETQYF.

The chain couples TRBV12-3 or TRBV12-4 to TRBJ2-7, with TRBD1 matching over 7 bases. The CDR3 has 13 residues. V lost 6 bases to trimming and J lost 5 bases; unmatched junction nucleotides: 7. This chain's CDR3 is CASRKQGTHEQYF. The CDR3 bases are TGTGCCAGCAGGAAACAGGGGACCCACGAGCAGTACTTC.

This chain connects TRBV12-3 or TRBV12-4 to TRBJ1-1, with TRBD1 as a possible D gene (5 bases). The CDR3 runs to 13 residues. Between the trimmed V and J ends, which lost 6 bases and 1 base, there was a span of 9 bases. CDR3 DNA: TGTGCCAGCAGGGCAGGGCAGAACACTGAAGCTTTCTTT. As protein: CASRAGQNTEAFF.

The sample holds a few counts of this clone. The chain joins TRBV21-1 to TRBJ2-7; TRBD1, the table's D call, was not compared with the DNA. TRBV21-1 is a known pseudogene. This CDR3 region has 16 residues. CDR3 sequence: CASSTLDRGLPYEQYF. CDR3 sequence (DNA): TGTGCCAGCAGCACTTTGGACAGGGGGCTGCCCTACGAGCAGTACTTC.

This sequence joins TRBV15 and TRBJ2-1, with TRBD2 identical over 10 bases. Unmatched junction bases numbered 2, after V lost 3 bases and J lost 6 bases. CDR3 length equals 14 residues. The germline V gene encodes CDR1 LNHNV and CDR2 YYDKDF (reference sequence). CDR3 coding DNA: TGTGCCACCAGCAGTAAGCGGGAGGGCAATGAGCAGTTCTTC. It encodes CATSSKREGNEQFF.